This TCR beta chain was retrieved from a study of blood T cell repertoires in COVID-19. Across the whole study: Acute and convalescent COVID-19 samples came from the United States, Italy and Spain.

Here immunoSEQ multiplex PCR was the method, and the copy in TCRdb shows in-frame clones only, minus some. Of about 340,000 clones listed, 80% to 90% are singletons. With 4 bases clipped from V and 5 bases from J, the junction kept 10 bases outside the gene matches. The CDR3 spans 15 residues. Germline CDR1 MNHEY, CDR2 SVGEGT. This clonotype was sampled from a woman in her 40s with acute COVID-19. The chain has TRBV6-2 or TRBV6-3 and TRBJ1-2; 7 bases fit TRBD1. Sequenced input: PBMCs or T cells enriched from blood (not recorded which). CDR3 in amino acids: CASSSARQGRYGYTF. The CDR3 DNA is TGTGCCAGCAGTTCCGCTAGACAGGGTCGTTATGGCTACACCTTC.